The 17 T cell receptor beta chains below come from one sample, sequenced in a study of glioma-infiltrating T cells. The iRepertoire nested amplicon-rescue multiplex PCR amplified TCR alpha and beta CDR3s from RNA. TCRdb reprocessed the multiplex PCR reads via MiXCR and lists one record per CDR3 protein. This table has approximately 4,500 distinct CDR3 sequences, less than 25% appearing once. The sample comprised glioma tissue, nonneoplastic brain tissue, or PBMCs (not recorded which). These receptors originate from a human donor with low-grade glioma or glioblastoma, undergoing nonglioma brain surgery, or in good health (not recorded which).

This clonotype counts as large. The chain combines TRBV27 with TRBJ2-7; 8 bases fit TRBD1. From germline, CDR1 is MNHEY and CDR2 SMNVEV (reference sequence). Germline trimming cut 5 bases from V and 6 bases from J; bases unmatched to any gene: 6. This CDR3 is built from 13 residues. CDR3 protein: CASSDGQGGEQYV. DNA for the CDR3: TGTGCCAGCAGTGATGGACAGGGAGGCGAGCAGTACGTC.

This clonotype showed up many times. The V call is TRBV19, the J call TRBJ2-3; TRBD1 might be the D (6 bases). The V end was cut by 6 bases, the J end by 3 bases, with 16 bases between. Germline values: CDR1 LNHDA, CDR2 SQIVND (reference sequence). The CDR3 runs 15 residues. As DNA, the CDR3 is TGTGCCAGTAGGGACAGTACAATTCAAACAGATACGCAGTATTTT. This encodes CASRDSTIQTDTQYF.

Sample share makes this clonotype large (0.1 to 1%). V and J are TRBV6-2 or TRBV6-3 and TRBJ1-1; TRBD1 matches 12 bases. Germline CDR1 and CDR2: MNHEY and SVGEGT. The CDR3 is 17 residues long. With 6 bases clipped from V and 4 bases from J, the junction kept 12 bases outside the gene matches. The CDR3 coding sequence is TGTGCCAGCAGGAAACCGGGACAGGGGGCCTCAATCACTGAAGCTTTCTTT. It specifies CASRKPGQGASITEAFF.

Concerning this clonotype: An end of the junction does not agree with germline; a read error may underlie this. The gene calls are TRBV10-2 and TRBJ2-5; possible D gene TRBD2, 6 bases. Germline V gene lookup returns CDR1 WSHSY and CDR2 SAAADI. The CDR3 totals 15 residues. CDR3 bases: TGTGCCACCTCAAGCGCCAGCGGGCTTCAGGAGACCCAGTACTTC. It specifies CATSSASGLQETQYF.

This clonotype was detected ten times or more. This rearrangement joins TRBV5-5 to TRBJ2-7; D unclear. Germline CDR1 reads SGHKS; CDR2 reads YYEKEE (reference sequence). This CDR3 is built from 14 residues. Trimming pared 4 bases from V and 2 bases from J, leaving 13 bases between. CDR3 amino acids: CASSQYYTAYEQYV. Here the CDR3 DNA reads TGTGCCAGCAGCCAATACTACACTGCCTACGAGCAGTACGTC.

The V gene is TRBV28, the J gene TRBJ2-3; the match to TRBD2 covers 8 bases. The CDR3 has 16 residues. V lost 3 bases, J lost 4 bases, and 9 bases stayed unmatched. Looked up from germline, CDR1 is MDHEN and CDR2 is SYDVKM. The CDR3 DNA reads TGTGCCAGCAGTTTTAGCCGGGGGGGCCATGCAGATACGCAGTATTTT. It translates to CASSFSRGGHADTQYF.

The table lists this clonotype with a count of one. A read error may explain this, as a much larger clone is one base away. This chain uses TRBV19 with TRBJ2-7, with D tentatively TRBD1 (6 bases). Germline V gives CDR1 LNHDA, CDR2 SQIVND (reference sequence). The CDR3 is made up of 13 amino acids. Written as DNA, the CDR3 is TGTGCCTGTAGCGCCGGCAGGGGCTACGAGCAGTACTTC. As protein: CACSAGRGYEQYF.

This clonotype is deemed medium-sized. The CDR3 spells CASSQVVQETQYF. The DNA of the CDR3 is TGCGCCAGCAGCCAAGTAGTCCAAGAGACCCAGTACTTC. The rearrangement uses TRBV4-1 and TRBJ2-5; D remains ambiguous. From germline, CDR1 is MGHRA and CDR2 YSYEKL. V shed 1 base and J shed 1 base, with 4 bases lying between them. The CDR3 runs to 13 residues.

This rearrangement joins TRBV30 to TRBJ1-1; perhaps TRBD1 as D (5 bases). Germline values: CDR1 GTSNPN, CDR2 SVGIG (reference sequence). Trimming removed 2 bases at V and 1 base at J, with 8 bases between. The CDR3 is 13 amino acids. CDR3 sequence reads: CAWSRDQNTEAFF. The CDR3 DNA reads TGTGCCTGGAGTCGGGACCAGAACACTGAAGCTTTCTTT. Full variable domain (missing parts from reference TRBV30 and TRBJ1-1): SQTIHQWPATLVQPVGSPLSLECTVEGTSNPNLYWYRQAAGRGLQLLFYSVGIGQISSEVPQNLSASRPQDRQFILSSKKLLLSDSGFYLCAWSRDQNTEAFFGQGTRLTVV.

A note on this clonotype: Being one base from a much bigger clone, this may be a read error. Without the conserved terminal phenylalanine or tryptophan, this CDR3 likely stems from a read error. The V gene is TRBV2, the J gene TRBJ2-1; 12 nucleotides line up with TRBD2. V gave up 7 bases and J gave up 9 bases; unmatched junction bases: 10. Per the germline V gene, CDR1 is SNHLY and CDR2 is FYNNEI. This CDR3 comprises 15 residues. In nucleotides, the CDR3 is TGTGCCAGCACCCTATTGGCTAGCGGGGGGGTTGAGCAGTTCCTC. Protein sequence: CASTLLASGGVEQFL.

This clonotype was seen a single time. This rearrangement joins TRBV5-4 to TRBJ2-3, with D perhaps assigned TRBD1 or TRBD2 (5 bases each). Germline V gene data show CDR1 as SGHNT and CDR2 as YYREEE (reference sequence). This CDR3 spans 17 amino acids. Trimming removed 0 bases from V and 8 bases from J, with 22 bases in between. The CDR3 loop is CASSLVRGVSGFGTQYF. In DNA, the CDR3 is TGTGCCAGCAGCTTGGTTAGAGGGGTTTCCGGTTTTGGTACGCAGTATTTT.

Relative to its sample, this clonotype is large. The V call is TRBV27, the J call TRBJ1-1, with D uncertain. V shed 5 bases and J shed 5 bases, with 24 bases lying between them. The CDR3 covers 17 residues. Germline V gene sequence: CDR1 MNHEY, CDR2 SMNVEV (reference sequence). CDR3 coding DNA: TGTGCCAGCAGTCTATACCCTGTGGAGGTTCCGGGGACTGAAGCTTTCTTT. Translation gives CASSLYPVEVPGTEAFF.

On this clonotype itself: Compared with germline, one end of the junction differs, possibly owing to a read error. This chain connects TRBV2 to TRBJ1-2; D is perhaps TRBD1 (6 bases). CDR1 and CDR2 (germline): SNHLY, FYNNEI. CDR3 size: 15 residues. The CDR3 DNA reads as TGTGCCAGCGGTTATCGACAGGCCAAAAACTATGGGTACACCTTC. It encodes CASGYRQAKNYGYTF. The full variable domain, with the rest looked up from reference TRBV2 and TRBJ1-2, is EPEVTQTPSHQVTQMGQEVILRCVPISNHLYFYWYRQILGQKVEFLVSFYNNEISEKSEIFDDQFSVERPDGSNFTLKIRSTKLEDSAMYFCASGYRQAKNYGYTFGSGTRLTVV.

As regards this clonotype: This may be a read error: a much more frequent sequence differs by one nucleotide. The gene calls are TRBV7-9 and TRBJ1-1; no firm D call. The germline CDR1 and CDR2 sequences are SEHNR and FQNEAQ (reference sequence). The CDR3 is 12 residues long. The CDR3 is CASSSPNTEASF. The CDR3 DNA reads TGTGCCAGCAGCTCTCCGAACACTGAAGCTTCCTTT.

Of note for this clonotype: The junction departs from germline at one end; a sequencing error may be responsible. CDR3 nucleotides: TGTGCCAGCAGCCAAGGCAGAAGCCCCTACAAGCAGTACTTC. Translation gives CASSQGRSPYKQYF. V usage is TRBV7-9 and J usage is TRBJ2-7; no definite D call. CDR1 is SEHNR and CDR2 is FQNEAQ in the germline V gene (reference sequence). This CDR3 comprises 14 residues.

This clonotype has ten or more counts. The chain combines TRBV2 with TRBJ2-7, with a weak D call TRBD2 (6 bases). The CDR3 is 14 amino acids. V was cut by 9 bases and J by 0 bases, with 15 bases left in between. Looked up from germline, CDR1 is SNHLY and CDR2 is FYNNEI. The CDR3 reads CASSFAGSSYEQYF. DNA for the CDR3: TGTGCCAGTAGTTTCGCGGGGAGCTCCTACGAGCAGTACTTC.

Relative to its sample, this clonotype is large. V and J are TRBV6-6 and TRBJ2-1; the D is unclear. The CDR3 runs to 13 residues. The V gene lost 2 bases and the J gene lost 5 bases, with 7 bases spanning the gap. Germline V gene sequence: CDR1 MNHNY, CDR2 SVGAGI (reference sequence). DNA of the CDR3: TGTGCCAGCAGTTACACACGGGACAATGAGCAGTTCTTC. This translates into CASSYTRDNEQFF.